The 20 T cell receptor beta chains below all came from one sample that was sequenced in a study of T cell changes during pregnancy in multiple sclerosis. Some clones are missing from TCRdb's copy, which holds only in-frame ones; the method was immunoSEQ multiplex PCR. The data show fewer than 50,000 clones, around 93% seen once. The sequences come from CD8+ T cells from peripheral blood mononuclear cells, collected after pregnancy. Receptors originate from a female donor with multiple sclerosis, enrolled in a pregnancy study.

V usage is TRBV16 and J usage is TRBJ2-3; D unclear. The CDR3 covers 14 residues. In germline, CDR1 is KGHSY, CDR2 FQNENV. Trimming removed 2 bases at V and 2 bases at J, with 8 bases between. This chain's CDR3 is CASSQTTNTDTQYF. In DNA, the CDR3 is TGTGCCAGCAGCCAAACGACAAACACAGATACGCAGTATTTT. The full variable domain, with the rest looked up from reference TRBV16 and TRBJ2-3, is GEEVAQTPKHLVRGEGQKAKLYCAPIKGHSYVFWYQQVLKNEFKFLISFQNENVFDETGMPKERFSAKCLPNSPCSLEIQATKLEDSAVYFCASSQTTNTDTQYFGPGTRLTVL.

V and J are TRBV19 and TRBJ2-1, with 8 bases identical to TRBD2. With V trimmed by 4 bases and J by 2 bases, 7 bases remained unmatched. Germline V gene data show CDR1 as LNHDA and CDR2 as SQIVND (reference sequence). This CDR3 region has 16 residues. Written as DNA, the CDR3 is TGTGCCAGTAGTAAAACAGCGGGGGAGACCTACAATGAGCAGTTCTTC. This encodes CASSKTAGETYNEQFF.

The J gene is TRBJ1-4, the V gene TRBV6-5, with D hard to call. CDR1 and CDR2 (germline): MNHEY, SVGAGI. V dropped 1 base and J dropped 8 bases, with 14 bases sitting between them. The CDR3 consists of 15 residues. CDR3 sequence: CASSYWAGGGEKLFF. The CDR3 DNA reads TGTGCCAGCAGTTACTGGGCGGGAGGTGGAGAAAAACTGTTTTTT.

The rearrangement joins TRBV19 to TRBJ2-5, with 8 bases aligning to TRBD1. The CDR3 is 14 amino acids. Germline V gene sequence: CDR1 LNHDA, CDR2 SQIVND (reference sequence). V lost 5 bases, J lost 4 bases, and 6 bases stayed unmatched. In DNA form, the CDR3 reads TGTGCCAGTAGTGGAACAGGGGGAGGAGAGACCCAGTACTTC. Protein product: CASSGTGGGETQYF.

The chain has TRBV7-9 and TRBJ2-7; 8 nucleotides agree with TRBD1. The germline gives CDR1 SEHNR, CDR2 FQNEAQ (reference sequence). J lost 6 bases, V lost 4 bases, and 17 bases had no gene match. The CDR3 totals 17 residues. CDR3 coding DNA: TGTGCCAGCAGCTCACTAGACGGACAGGGAAGACTTCTCGAGCAGTACTTC. Translating gives CASSSLDGQGRLLEQYF.

CDR3 residues: CASSVRSSGGADTQYF. The CDR3 coding sequence is TGTGCCAGCAGTGTCAGGTCGAGCGGGGGGGCTGATACGCAGTATTTT. J is TRBJ2-3 and V is TRBV6-4; TRBD2 matches at 10 bases. The CDR3 totals 16 residues. Germline CDR1 reads MRHNA; CDR2 reads SNTAGT. With 4 bases clipped from V and 6 bases from J, the junction kept 10 bases outside the gene matches.

This rearrangement joins TRBV4-1 to TRBJ1-2; D call uncertain. This CDR3 has 16 residues. V dropped 0 bases and J dropped 2 bases, with 13 bases sitting between them. CDR1 is MGHRA, CDR2 YSYEKL, per germline. The CDR3 DNA is TGCGCCAGCAGCCAAGAAGAAGAGGACTTAAACTATGGCTACACCTTC. This sequence encodes CASSQEEEDLNYGYTF.

As regards this clone: Distinct nucleotide sequences in the sample also encode this CDR3. CDR3 loop: CASSFGSSYNEQFF. CDR3 bases: TGTGCCAGCAGTTTCGGTAGCTCCTACAATGAGCAGTTCTTC. This chain uses TRBV27 with TRBJ2-1; the D is unclear. The CDR3 sequence is 14 residues long. Germline lookup yields CDR1 MNHEY and CDR2 SMNVEV (reference sequence). Trimming left V 3 bases short and J 0 bases short, with 6 bases between.

The chain joins TRBV2 to TRBJ1-4; D is possibly TRBD1 (5 bases). Trimming shortened V by 5 bases and J by 5 bases, and 15 bases separated the two germline ends. Germline values: CDR1 SNHLY, CDR2 FYNNEI. The CDR3 spans 15 residues. The CDR3 is CASSFDAGKNEKLFF. CDR3 in DNA: TGTGCCAGCAGTTTTGACGCAGGGAAGAATGAAAAACTGTTTTTT.

The chain recombines TRBV27 with TRBJ1-4; tentative D call: TRBD1 (6 bases). V lost 4 bases and J 7 bases, leaving 13 bases between the germline ends. This CDR3 is built from 14 residues. Germline V gene data show CDR1 as MNHEY and CDR2 as SMNVEV (reference sequence). Here the CDR3 reads CASSWSGVGEKLFF. The CDR3 coding sequence is TGTGCCAGCAGTTGGTCAGGGGTGGGTGAAAAACTGTTTTTT.

J is TRBJ1-4 and V is TRBV4-1, with D possibly being TRBD1 (5 bases). With 3 bases removed from V and 0 bases from J, the gap between germline ends came to 14 bases. Germline values: CDR1 MGHRA, CDR2 YSYEKL. This CDR3 comprises 17 residues. CDR3 in DNA: TGCGCCAGCAGCCATTATCCCGCACAGGCAACTAATGAAAAACTGTTTTTT. It is translated as CASSHYPAQATNEKLFF.

In DNA form, the CDR3 reads TGCGCCAGCAGCTCTGGGGGCGCCTACGAGCAGTACTTC. Protein: CASSSGGAYEQYF. The J gene is TRBJ2-7, the V gene TRBV5-1; D possibly corresponds to TRBD1 (6 bases). With 3 bases removed from V and 2 bases from J, the gap between germline ends came to 9 bases. This CDR3 has 13 residues. From germline, CDR1 is SGHRS and CDR2 YFSETQ.

The V call is TRBV13, the J call TRBJ2-7; 10 positions match TRBD1. The J segment lost 3 bases and the V segment lost 5 bases, leaving 10 bases of the junction unmatched. The germline V gene encodes CDR1 PRHDT and CDR2 FYEKMQ (reference sequence). The length of the CDR3 is 16 residues. The CDR3 DNA follows: TGTGCCAGCAGCCCCAGGGGACAGGGGAGGTTCTACGAGCAGTACTTC. As protein: CASSPRGQGRFYEQYF.

This rearrangement joins TRBV6-5 to TRBJ2-5; 8 bases are a match to TRBD1. This CDR3 contains 16 residues. Trimming cost V 4 bases and J 1 base; bases outside gene matches: 8. Germline assignment: CDR1 MNHEY and CDR2 SVGAGI. The CDR3 protein is CASSFSQGQGQETQYF. The DNA of the CDR3 is TGTGCCAGCAGTTTTTCCCAAGGACAGGGCCAAGAGACCCAGTACTTC.

This chain uses TRBV9 with TRBJ1-6; D possibly corresponds to TRBD1 (5 bases). The germline V gene has CDR1 SGDLS and CDR2 YYNGEE. The CDR3 contains 14 residues. Trimming took off 4 bases at V and 5 bases at J, with 10 bases between the two ends. The DNA of the CDR3 is TGTGCCAGCAGCTTAGACAGAGATAATTCACCCCTCCACTTT. Protein product: CASSLDRDNSPLHF.

The chain couples TRBV5-8 to TRBJ2-1; 7 bases are shared with TRBD1. Germline V gives CDR1 SGHTS, CDR2 YDEGEE. This CDR3 spans 15 amino acids. After removal of 6 bases from V and 8 bases from J, the junction contained 14 bases not matched to a gene. CDR3 sequence (DNA): TGTGCCAGCAATTGGGGGACAGCGTCCATGGATGAGCAGTTCTTC. It translates to CASNWGTASMDEQFF.

The chain couples TRBV7-6 to TRBJ2-3; D remains ambiguous. This CDR3 region has 16 residues. The germline V gene has CDR1 SGHVS and CDR2 FNYEAQ. Trimming removed 5 bases at V and 1 base at J, with 16 bases between. This CDR3 is CASSPRSLLGTDTQYF. The DNA of the CDR3 is TGTGCCAGCAGCCCGAGATCACTTTTGGGCACAGATACGCAGTATTTT.

The chain combines TRBV7-9 with TRBJ2-7, with D maybe TRBD1 (6 bases). The ends were cut back, 6 bases at V and 1 base at J, with 19 bases in the middle. Germline V gene sequence: CDR1 SEHNR, CDR2 FQNEAQ (reference sequence). There are 16 residues in the CDR3. The CDR3 DNA sequence: TGTGCCAGCAGTTCTTCCCTCGGGACATTGTCCTACGAGCAGTACTTC. Its translation: CASSSSLGTLSYEQYF.

This clone appeared once. J is TRBJ2-3 and V is TRBV30, with a weak D call TRBD1 (6 bases). The V end was cut by 3 bases, the J end by 5 bases, with 12 bases between. Germline values: CDR1 GTSNPN, CDR2 SVGIG (reference sequence). CDR3 length equals 13 residues. CDR3 nucleotide sequence: TGTGCCTGGAGCCCGGGACAAGGAGATACGCAGTATTTT. Translating gives CAWSPGQGDTQYF.

The rearrangement joins TRBV12-5 to TRBJ2-3; TRBD2 is a possible D gene (6 bases). The V gene's germline CDR1 is LGHNT and CDR2 FRNRAP. The CDR3 loop spans 11 amino acids. V gave up 6 bases and J gave up 6 bases, with 7 bases separating them. CDR3 region: CASGEGDTQYF. CDR3 bases: TGTGCTAGTGGGGAGGGCGATACGCAGTATTTT.